The sequence of this T cell receptor (beta chain) was determined in a study of blood T cell repertoires in COVID-19. Overall study context: Italy, Spain and the United States were the sources of the convalescent and acute COVID-19 samples. T cells, B-cell-depleted T cells, or PBMCs provided the cDNA or gDNA that served as material.

There are 14 residues in the CDR3. CDR1 is LNHDA and CDR2 is SQIVND in the germline V gene (reference sequence). V shed 9 bases, J shed 0 bases, and the junction held 6 bases outside the gene matches. Methods used by the authors: How many nucleated cells were present was estimated from reference gene primer amplification. The table came from immunoSEQ multiplex PCR; TCRdb's copy has only in-frame clones and leaves some out. V and J calls and clone size follow that table, whereas D and trimming were derived from the DNA. The data contain about 310,000 clones, 90% of them singletons. V and J are TRBV19 and TRBJ2-3, with 7 bases aligning to TRBD1. The TCR originated in a woman aged 40 to 49 with COVID-19, enrolled during active disease. The sample was peripheral blood. In nucleotides, the CDR3 is TGTGCCAGCCGCCGGGACAGAAGCACAGATACGCAGTATTTT. Amino acid sequence: CASRRDRSTDTQYF.